This entry describes one TCR beta chain. The TCR library protocol was used to attach unique molecular identifiers. These identifiers were attached to individual cDNA molecules. In TCRdb, the 5' RACE reads were re-called with MiXCR into one record per CDR3 protein. The sample lists 65,000 to 85,000 distinct CDR3 sequences, around 14% seen once, with 4% to 6% in the top ten. This sample is drawn from a study of early T cells in non-severe SARS-CoV-2 infection. Background on the study: Chains were not paired, and sequencing was done on bulk RNA from unsorted whole blood.

The CDR3 runs 17 residues. The germline V gene has CDR1 MNHEY and CDR2 SVGAGI. Trimming took 8 bases from V and 2 from J; bases not matched to a gene: 11. The receptor comes from an adult who was a healthcare worker with PCR-confirmed SARS-CoV-2 infection or an uninfected control (not recorded which). J is TRBJ2-2 and V is TRBV6-5; 10 bases are a match to TRBD2. Material for sequencing was whole blood. For the CDR3, the DNA is TGTGCCAGCCGGAGTAGCGGGGGGCGTCTTAACACCGGGGAGCTGTTTTTT. Translated: CASRSSGGRLNTGELFF.